These 32 T cell receptor beta chains came from one sample sequenced in a study of radiation and T cells in renal cell carcinoma. The treatment denotes: treatment-naive control, cytoreductive nephrectomy. Clones were read by immunoSEQ multiplex PCR, and TCRdb kept only the in-frame ones, dropping some. The sample consists of more than 8,000 clones, around 64% of them appearing once. Specimen: tumor tissue, collected from a patient whose treatment was nephrectomy without radiotherapy. These receptors originate from a man between 60 and 70 years old with renal cell carcinoma.

The chain recombines TRBV7-2 with TRBJ1-2, with a tentative D call TRBD1 (6 bases). With 2 bases removed from V and 7 bases from J, the gap between germline ends came to 20 bases. Germline V gene lookup returns CDR1 SGHTA and CDR2 FQGNSA. CDR3 length: 16 amino acids. CDR3 sequence (DNA): TGTGCCAGCAGCTTAAGGAACCTGAGGGGGAGTGGTGGCTACACCTTC. Protein product: CASSLRNLRGSGGYTF.

The chain combines TRBV9 with TRBJ1-6; the D gene is possibly TRBD1 (6 bases). The germline gives CDR1 SGDLS, CDR2 YYNGEE. V lost 0 bases and J 11 bases, leaving 12 bases between the germline ends. The CDR3 spans 14 residues. For the CDR3, the DNA is TGTGCCAGCAGCGTAGGGCAGGGACAAACACCCCTCCACTTT. Translation: CASSVGQGQTPLHF.

The chain recombines TRBV6-4 with TRBJ2-2; 9 bases align to TRBD2. Germline trimming cut 8 bases from V and 2 bases from J; bases unmatched to any gene: 3. This CDR3 comprises 14 residues. The germline gives CDR1 MRHNA, CDR2 SNTAGT. The CDR3 nucleotides read TGTGCCAGCCGGCGGGAGGGAAACACCGGGGAGCTGTTTTTT. Translated, it gives CASRREGNTGELFF.

This clone was seen a handful of times. V gene TRBV27 combines with J gene TRBJ1-1, with a possible D match to TRBD1 (6 bases). Germline lookup yields CDR1 MNHEY and CDR2 SMNVEV (reference sequence). CDR3 size: 14 residues. Trimming took 6 bases from V and 1 from J, leaving 12 bases between them. CDR3 DNA sequence: TGTGCCAGCAGACTACAGGGCCCGAACACTGAAGCTTTCTTT. Amino acid sequence: CASRLQGPNTEAFF.

This clone was counted between two and nine times. Different DNA sequences within this sample yield the same CDR3. This chain joins TRBV2 and TRBJ1-1; D ambiguous. V lost 4 bases and J 4 bases, leaving 10 bases between the germline ends. The CDR3 is 13 residues long. Germline V gene data show CDR1 as SNHLY and CDR2 as FYNNEI. The CDR3 DNA reads as TGTGCCAGCAGTGCGGGCGCCGGCACTGAAGCTTTCTTT. This encodes CASSAGAGTEAFF.

The chain is built from TRBV18 and TRBJ2-5; D is undetermined. With 2 bases removed from V and 5 bases from J, the gap between germline ends came to 6 bases. The V gene's germline CDR1 is KGHSH and CDR2 LQKENI. The CDR3 has 12 residues. The CDR3 nucleotides are TGTGCCAGCTCACCATCCGCGGAGACCCAGTACTTC. Its protein is CASSPSAETQYF.

This clone was recorded a few times. The chain recombines TRBV19 with TRBJ2-7; 7 positions agree with TRBD2. The CDR3 covers 13 residues. In germline, CDR1 is LNHDA, CDR2 SQIVND (reference sequence). J was trimmed by 7 bases and V by 1 base; bases with no gene match: 4. CDR3 nucleotides: TGTGCCAGTAGTATAGCGGCGGGAGAAGAGCAGTACTTC. Its protein product is CASSIAAGEEQYF.

Regarding this clone: One end of the junction is discordant with germline, which a read error may explain. The chain is built from TRBV5-1 and TRBJ1-1, with a possible D match to TRBD1 (5 bases). The germline V gene encodes CDR1 SGHRS and CDR2 YFSETQ. This CDR3 comprises 15 residues. The CDR3 nucleotides read TGCGCCAGCAGTTTGGGACTCCCACCTCTTACTGAAGCTTTCTTT. It yields the protein CASSLGLPPLTEAFF.

The CDR3 is CASSLEFRTSGTDTQYF. CDR3 sequence (DNA): TGTGCCAGCAGCTTAGAGTTCAGGACTAGCGGCACAGATACGCAGTATTTT. The V call is TRBV11-2, the J call TRBJ2-3; TRBD2 agrees at 9 bases. V shed 0 bases and J 1 base; nucleotides not matched to a gene: 5. Germline assignment: CDR1 SGHAT and CDR2 FQNNGV. The CDR3 has 17 residues.

This clone was found a few times. The chain carries TRBV14 and TRBJ1-1; D remains unclear. Germline CDR1 and CDR2: SGHDN and FVKESK. Trimming removed 3 bases at V and 10 bases at J, with 18 bases between. This CDR3 contains 14 residues. The chain's CDR3 is CASSHPSSPRGAFF. The CDR3 DNA sequence: TGTGCCAGCAGCCATCCCTCGAGTCCGCGTGGAGCTTTCTTT.

The V call is TRBV7-8, the J call TRBJ1-2, with D unclear. In germline, CDR1 is SGHVS, CDR2 FQNEAQ. CDR3 length: 15 amino acids. Trimming left V 5 bases short and J 3 bases short, with 16 bases between. CDR3 DNA sequence: TGTGCCAGCAGCCAGATTATAGGTGGTGACTATGGCTACACCTTC. The encoded protein is CASSQIIGGDYGYTF. Combining the CDR3 with reference TRBV7-8 and TRBJ1-2 gives the whole variable domain GAGVSQSPRYKVAKRGQDVALRCDPISGHVSLFWYQQALGQGPEFLTYFQNEAQLDKSGLPSDRFFAERPEGSVSTLKIQRTQQEDSAVYLCASSQIIGGDYGYTFGSGTRLTVV.

This rearrangement joins TRBV27 to TRBJ2-1, with TRBD1 identical over 8 bases. CDR1 and CDR2 (germline): MNHEY, SMNVEV (reference sequence). Trimming at V came to 7 bases and at J to 8 bases, leaving 22 bases not matched to a gene. The CDR3 extends over 18 amino acids. The CDR3 coding sequence is TGTGCCAGCAAACCTCTCTACCCACGGACAGGGTCGGTAGATGAGCAGTTCTTC. This codes for CASKPLYPRTGSVDEQFF.

This clone was seen more than once but under ten times. V is TRBV10-1 and J is TRBJ2-7; D is possibly TRBD1 or TRBD2 (5 bases each). The CDR3 sequence is 14 residues long. Per germline, CDR1 WNHNN and CDR2 SYGVQD (reference sequence). With 2 bases removed from V and 6 bases from J, the gap between germline ends came to 14 bases. The CDR3 loop is CASSEKGRASEQYF. The CDR3 coding sequence is TGCGCCAGCAGTGAGAAGGGGCGGGCCAGCGAGCAGTACTTC.

V is TRBV27 and J is TRBJ2-7; perhaps TRBD1 as D (5 bases). The ends were cut back, 5 bases at V and 2 bases at J, with 10 bases in the middle. Germline V CDR1 and CDR2: MNHEY, SMNVEV (reference sequence). The CDR3 runs 13 residues. CDR3: CASSHGQTYEQYF. The CDR3 bases are TGTGCCAGCAGTCATGGACAAACCTACGAGCAGTACTTC.

The V and J genes are TRBV10-1 and TRBJ2-1, with D hard to call. Trimming removed 4 bases at V and 10 bases at J, with 14 bases between. Germline assignment: CDR1 WNHNN and CDR2 SYGVQD (reference sequence). There are 13 residues in the CDR3. Here the CDR3 reads CASSASGIGEQFF. The CDR3 region has the DNA TGCGCCAGCAGTGCGAGTGGGATCGGCGAGCAGTTCTTC.

There are a few counts of this clone. The gene calls are TRBV5-1 and TRBJ2-5; D possibly corresponds to TRBD1 (5 bases). Trimming took 1 base from V and 3 from J, leaving 13 bases between them. Germline CDR1 reads SGHRS; CDR2 reads YFSETQ. This CDR3 contains 15 residues. The CDR3 region has the DNA TGCGCCAGCAGCTTGCAGGGTCCCACCGAAGAGACCCAGTACTTC. This sequence encodes CASSLQGPTEETQYF.

The chain links TRBV30 to TRBJ2-5; TRBD1 is a possible D gene (5 bases). The CDR3 loop spans 14 amino acids. Trimming left V 1 base short and J 1 base short, with 10 bases between. The germline V gene encodes CDR1 GTSNPN and CDR2 SVGIG (reference sequence). The CDR3 region is CAWSGTDSQETQYF. CDR3 in DNA: TGTGCCTGGAGTGGCACCGACAGCCAAGAGACCCAGTACTTC.

V usage is TRBV11-3 and J usage is TRBJ2-3; unclear D gene. V was pared by 1 base and J by 0 bases, with 5 bases between. CDR1 and CDR2 (germline): SGHNT, YENEEA. CDR3 length equals 14 residues. Here the CDR3 DNA reads TGTGCCAGCAGCTTAGCACTTAGCACAGATACGCAGTATTTT. This gives the protein CASSLALSTDTQYF.

The chain has TRBV18 and TRBJ1-1; 7 positions match TRBD1. The trim removed 3 bases at V and 1 base at J, leaving 5 bases unmatched. The CDR3 loop spans 15 amino acids. CDR1 and CDR2 (germline): KGHSH, LQKENI. In DNA, the CDR3 is TGTGCCAGCTCACCTCGACAGGGACCGAACACTGAAGCTTTCTTT. The encoded protein is CASSPRQGPNTEAFF.

The gene calls are TRBV14 and TRBJ2-4, with D maybe TRBD2 (6 bases). Trimming shortened V by 3 bases and J by 0 bases, and 18 bases separated the two germline ends. The CDR3 totals 18 residues. Germline V CDR1 and CDR2: SGHDN, FVKESK. CDR3 coding DNA: TGTGCCAGCAGCCAGTCACGGGACTCTGATTTAGCCAAAAACATTCAGTACTTC. As protein: CASSQSRDSDLAKNIQYF.

This clone occurred once. The chain has TRBV30 and TRBJ2-5; TRBD2 matches 12 bases. V gave up 5 bases and J gave up 7 bases; unmatched junction bases: 26. The germline gives CDR1 GTSNPN, CDR2 SVGIG (reference sequence). The CDR3 spans 20 residues. The CDR3 loop is CAWAPPVPSGRAAERGTQYF. The CDR3 region has the DNA TGTGCCTGGGCTCCACCCGTCCCTAGCGGGAGGGCCGCGGAGAGAGGGACCCAGTACTTC.

V usage is TRBV11-2 and J usage is TRBJ2-5, with TRBD2 as a possible D gene (5 bases). V was cut by 1 base and J by 2 bases, with 8 bases left in between. The CDR3 loop spans 14 amino acids. The V gene's germline CDR1 is SGHAT and CDR2 FQNNGV. The chain's CDR3 is CASSLGTAQETQYF. As DNA, the CDR3 is TGTGCCAGCAGCTTAGGGACTGCTCAAGAGACCCAGTACTTC.

This clone was observed a few times. V gene TRBV9 combines with J gene TRBJ2-5; weak D call: TRBD2 (6 bases). The CDR3 runs to 15 residues. V was trimmed by 7 bases and J by 2 bases, leaving 18 bases between them. CDR1 and CDR2 from the germline V gene are SGDLS and YYNGEE. The CDR3 DNA is TGTGCCAGCTTCCGGGAGCCGGAGGTGCAAGAGACCCAGTACTTC. It specifies CASFREPEVQETQYF.

CDR3 protein: CASSFGTSGHATGELFF. DNA for the CDR3: TGTGCCAGCAGCTTCGGGACTAGCGGGCACGCCACCGGGGAGCTGTTTTTT. The chain recombines TRBV7-9 with TRBJ2-2, with 12 bases lining up with TRBD2. The length of the CDR3 is 17 residues. Germline V CDR1 and CDR2: SEHNR, FQNEAQ (reference sequence). The junction had 6 bases not matched to a gene; V was cut back by 3 bases and J by 4 bases.

Only a few counts were recorded for this clone. The gene calls are TRBV5-4 and TRBJ1-1, with 8 bases matching TRBD1. The CDR3 is made up of 13 amino acids. Per the germline V gene, CDR1 is SGHNT and CDR2 is YYREEE (reference sequence). V gave up 3 bases and J gave up 4 bases; unmatched junction bases: 2. The CDR3 region has the DNA TGTGCCAGCAGCTCAGGGGGCGGCACTGAAGCTTTCTTT. Protein product: CASSSGGGTEAFF.

The chain carries TRBV27 and TRBJ1-2; TRBD1 matches at 10 bases. The CDR3 extends over 15 amino acids. Germline CDR1 is MNHEY and CDR2 is SMNVEV (reference sequence). Trimming took 3 bases from V and 2 from J; bases not matched to a gene: 3. CDR3 loop: CASSLRTGGNYGYTF. CDR3 in DNA: TGTGCCAGCAGTTTGAGGACAGGGGGGAACTATGGCTACACCTTC.

The V call is TRBV19, the J call TRBJ2-7; TRBD1 might be the D (6 bases). Germline-derived CDR1 and CDR2 are LNHDA and SQIVND (reference sequence). The V end lost 5 bases, the J end lost 4 bases, and 12 bases lay between the germline ends. The CDR3 runs to 13 residues. CDR3 DNA sequence: TGTGCCAGTAGTGGGTCACAGGGATACGAGCAGTACTTC. It specifies CASSGSQGYEQYF.

This chain connects TRBV4-1 to TRBJ1-2; unclear D gene. The V end lost 6 bases, the J end lost 2 bases, and 10 bases lay between the germline ends. Germline lookup yields CDR1 MGHRA and CDR2 YSYEKL. This CDR3 has 13 amino acids. Here the CDR3 reads CASRASINYGYTF. CDR3 nucleotides: TGCGCCAGCAGGGCATCTATCAACTATGGCTACACCTTC.

The gene calls are TRBV9 and TRBJ2-1; D tentatively fits TRBD1 or TRBD2 (5 bases each). The CDR3 is 14 residues long. Germline V gene data show CDR1 as SGDLS and CDR2 as YYNGEE. V lost 6 bases to trimming and J lost 7 bases, with 17 bases between them. The chain's CDR3 is CASTPGAAGNEQFF. As DNA, the CDR3 is TGTGCCAGCACCCCCGGGGCCGCTGGGAATGAGCAGTTCTTC.

This chain joins TRBV7-2 and TRBJ2-3, with D maybe TRBD1 (6 bases). CDR3 size: 16 residues. Per the germline V gene, CDR1 is SGHTA and CDR2 is FQGNSA. Trimming stripped 0 bases from V and 5 bases from J, with 15 bases between. The CDR3 loop is CASSLARGQGIDTQYF. CDR3 in DNA: TGTGCCAGCAGCTTAGCGCGAGGGCAGGGGATAGATACGCAGTATTTT. Full variable domain (rest looked up from reference TRBV7-2 and TRBJ2-3): GAGVSQSPSNKVTEKGKDVELRCDPISGHTALYWYRQSLGQGLEFLIYFQGNSAPDKSGLPSDRFSAERTGGSVSTLTIQRTQQEDSAVYLCASSLARGQGIDTQYFGPGTRLTVL.

The chain has TRBV4-2 and TRBJ2-1; TRBD1 might be the D (6 bases). This CDR3 contains 17 residues. V was trimmed by 0 bases and J by 4 bases, leaving 16 bases between them. The germline gives CDR1 LGHNA, CDR2 YNFKEQ. CDR3 sequence: CASSQDSGTGTYNEQFF. The CDR3 DNA follows: TGTGCCAGCAGCCAAGATTCGGGTACCGGGACATACAATGAGCAGTTCTTC.

The chain is built from TRBV28 and TRBJ2-1, with 7 bases matching TRBD1. V dropped 3 bases and J dropped 6; count of bases not matched to a gene: 8. The CDR3 spans 15 residues. Germline CDR1 MDHEN, CDR2 SYDVKM. CDR3 sequence reads: CASSFLKTGFNEQFF. CDR3 nucleotide sequence: TGTGCCAGCAGTTTCTTGAAGACAGGGTTCAATGAGCAGTTCTTC. The full variable domain, its missing parts supplied by reference TRBV28 and TRBJ2-1, is DVKVTQSSRYLVKRTGEKVFLECVQDMDHENMFWYRQDPGLGLRLIYFSYDVKMKEKGDIPEGYSVSREKKERFSLILESASTNQTSMYLCASSFLKTGFNEQFFGPGTRLTVL.